The clone carrying this T cell receptor beta chain was seen only a few times. The target antigen is unknown. Amplification of TCR beta used genomic DNA extracted from peripheral blood. Multiplex touch-down PCR with TRB-A/B primers amplified rearranged V-D-J TRB sequences. TCRdb re-derived calls from the multiplex PCR reads in MiXCR, one entry per CDR3 protein. Here the sample spans around 3,300 distinct CDR3 sequences, about 35% being singletons. The data stem from a study of T cell repertoires in aging, cancer and after chemotherapy. Study-level points and caveats: Rebound thymic output was suggested by rising median generation probability during chemotherapy in each cancer cohort.

This CDR3 region has 12 residues. The germline gives CDR1 SGHTA, CDR2 FQGNSA. The J segment lost 4 bases and the V segment lost 5 bases, leaving 1 base of the junction unmatched. This TCR was sampled from a human donor with a solid tumor. V gene TRBV7-2 combines with J gene TRBJ1-2; 7 bases agree with TRBD1. Specimen: blood. CDR3 loop: CASSNRGYGYTF. The CDR3, as DNA: TGTGCCAGCAGCAACAGGGGCTATGGCTACACCTTC.